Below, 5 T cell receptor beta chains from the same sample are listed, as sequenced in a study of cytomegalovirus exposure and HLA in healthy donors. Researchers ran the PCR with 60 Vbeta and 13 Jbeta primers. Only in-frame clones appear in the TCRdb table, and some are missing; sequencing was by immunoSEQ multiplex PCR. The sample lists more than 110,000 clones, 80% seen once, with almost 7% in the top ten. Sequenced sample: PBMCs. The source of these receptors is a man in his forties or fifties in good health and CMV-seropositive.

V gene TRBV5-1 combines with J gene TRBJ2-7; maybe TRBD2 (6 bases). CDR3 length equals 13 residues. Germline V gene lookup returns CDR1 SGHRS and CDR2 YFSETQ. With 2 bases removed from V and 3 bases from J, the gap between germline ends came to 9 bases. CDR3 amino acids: CASSLETSYEQYF. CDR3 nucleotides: TGCGCCAGCAGCTTAGAGACTAGCTACGAGCAGTACTTC.

This chain's CDR3 is CATSRDYRGLNEQFF. For the CDR3, the DNA is TGTGCCACCAGCAGAGATTATCGAGGATTAAATGAGCAGTTCTTC. The chain couples TRBV15 to TRBJ2-1; D gene ambiguous. The CDR3 contains 15 residues. The V end was cut by 0 bases, the J end by 7 bases, with 13 bases between. CDR1 is LNHNV, CDR2 YYDKDF, per germline (reference sequence).

In nucleotides, the CDR3 is TGTGCCAGCAGTCCTTTGACAGGTTGGAACTATGGCTACACCTTC. It is translated as CASSPLTGWNYGYTF. The chain uses TRBV6-1 and TRBJ1-2; TRBD1 might be the D (6 bases). The CDR3 covers 15 residues. Germline V lookup: CDR1 MNHNS, CDR2 SASEGT. Trimming pared 5 bases from V and 2 bases from J, leaving 15 bases between.

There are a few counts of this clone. The DNA for the CDR3 is TGTGCCAGCAGTTTTCGGCGGGGGTTGAACACTGAAGCTTTCTTT. Protein sequence: CASSFRRGLNTEAFF. The V call is TRBV6-5, the J call TRBJ1-1, with D possibly being TRBD1 (5 bases). Germline V gives CDR1 MNHEY, CDR2 SVGAGI. The V end lost 4 bases, the J end lost 0 bases, and 12 bases lay between the germline ends. The CDR3 totals 15 residues.

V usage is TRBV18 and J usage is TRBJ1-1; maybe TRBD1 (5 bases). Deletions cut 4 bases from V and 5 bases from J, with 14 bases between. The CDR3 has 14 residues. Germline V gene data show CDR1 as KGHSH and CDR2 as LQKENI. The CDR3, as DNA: TGTGCCAGCTCACAAGGCAGGGTGAGGACTGAAGCTTTCTTT. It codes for CASSQGRVRTEAFF.